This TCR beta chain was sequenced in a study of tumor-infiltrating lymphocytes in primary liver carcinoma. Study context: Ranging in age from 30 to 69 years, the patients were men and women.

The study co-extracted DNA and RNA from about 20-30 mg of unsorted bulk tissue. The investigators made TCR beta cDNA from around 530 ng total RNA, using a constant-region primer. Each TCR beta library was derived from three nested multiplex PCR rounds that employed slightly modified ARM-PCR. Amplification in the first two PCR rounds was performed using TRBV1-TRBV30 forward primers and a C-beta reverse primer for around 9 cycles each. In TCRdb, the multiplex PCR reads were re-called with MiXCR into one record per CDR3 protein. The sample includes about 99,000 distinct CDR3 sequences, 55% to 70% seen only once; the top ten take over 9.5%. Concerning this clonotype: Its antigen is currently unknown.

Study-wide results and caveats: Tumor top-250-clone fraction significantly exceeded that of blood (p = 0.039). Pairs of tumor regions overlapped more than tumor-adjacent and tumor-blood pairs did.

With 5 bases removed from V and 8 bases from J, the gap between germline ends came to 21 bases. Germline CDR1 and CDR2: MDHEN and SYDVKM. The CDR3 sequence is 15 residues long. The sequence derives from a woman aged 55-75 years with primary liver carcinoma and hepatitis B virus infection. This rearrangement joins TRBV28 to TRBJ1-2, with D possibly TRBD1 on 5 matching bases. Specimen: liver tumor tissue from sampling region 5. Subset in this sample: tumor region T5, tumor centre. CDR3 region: CASSRAPEGIVGYTF. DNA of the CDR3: TGTGCCAGCAGTCGCGCTCCCGAGGGGATTGTAGGCTACACCTTC.